Included here is one T cell receptor beta chain sequence, with context. Its cognate antigen is unknown. Stated treatment: approximately 10-day PBMC culture with coronavirus spike peptide pools or control peptides (ViraFEST assay). Fresh replacement IL-2 medium substituted for half the medium on days 3 and 7. This sample is drawn from a study of vaccination and CD4 T cells after COVID-19. Overall study context: Cells were stimulated with overlapping spike peptides from SARS-CoV-2, HCoV-NL63, HCoV-OC43 and HCoV-229E.

CD4+ T cells that had been cultured provided DNA sequenced with the Oncomine TCR Beta short-read assay. TCRdb ran MiXCR on the PCR reads and lists one entry per CDR3 protein. Of roughly 9,600 distinct CDR3 sequences in the sample, 26% were seen once. With 10 bases removed from V and 0 bases from J, the gap between germline ends came to 17 bases. This CDR3 comprises 15 residues. The germline gives CDR1 MDHEN, CDR2 SYDVKM. Sequencing used CD4+ T cells from blood, cultured in vitro, obtained after SARS-CoV-2 vaccination. The receptor comes from a human donor who had recovered from COVID-19. The gene calls are TRBV28 and TRBJ2-3; TRBD2 might be the D (6 bases). In DNA form, the CDR3 reads TGTGCCATCGTTGAGCGGGCCAGGAGCACAGATACGCAGTATTTT. As protein: CAIVERARSTDTQYF.